Listed below are T cell receptor beta chains from one sample, sequenced in a study of control samples from healthy donors and cancer patients. The assay was immunoSEQ multiplex PCR, and TCRdb's table has in-frame clones only and misses some. The sample contains around 190,000 clones, approximately 90% of which appear only once. The sample comprised blood. These receptors originate from a man in his thirties or forties in good health. Both conserved end residues are part of each CDR3. Each record gives: D gene, V gene, J gene, clone size, CDR3 protein, CDR3 DNA. D genes are given only for firm matches. The listing skips clone size in some rows; elsewhere it reads once, few, many or a size class.

>NA|TRBV5-4|TRBJ1-2|NA
CASSLGVRDYGYTF
TGTGCCAGCAGCTTGGGGGTGAGGGACTATGGCTACACCTTC
>TRBD2|TRBV3-1/TRBV3-2|TRBJ2-2|NA
CASSRGRGVSTGELFF
TGTGCCAGCAGCCGCGGACGGGGGGTGAGCACCGGGGAGCTGTTTTTT
>TRBD1|TRBV27|TRBJ2-7|NA
CASSLSQGYEQYF
TGTGCCAGCAGTTTATCACAGGGGTACGAGCAGTACTTC
>NA|TRBV6-5|TRBJ1-1|NA
CASSRTAMNTEAFF
TGTGCCAGCAGTAGGACAGCCATGAACACTGAAGCTTTCTTT
>NA|TRBV4-1|TRBJ2-5|NA
CASSQGGRETQYF
TGCGCCAGCAGCCAAGGCGGGCGGGAGACCCAGTACTTC
>TRBD1|TRBV10-3|TRBJ1-4|NA
CAISDRATNEKLFF
TGTGCCATATCGGACAGGGCAACTAATGAAAAACTGTTTTTT
>NA|TRBV6-2/TRBV6-3|TRBJ1-2|NA
CASSYSLGTPGAYGYTF
TGTGCCAGCAGTTACTCGTTGGGGACCCCGGGAGCCTATGGCTACACCTTC
>NA|TRBV24-1|TRBJ2-3|NA
CATSAQSGSSTDTQYF
TGTGCCACCAGTGCCCAAAGCGGGTCTAGCACAGATACGCAGTATTTT
>NA|TRBV7-3|TRBJ2-1|NA
CASSLSPANTNNEQFF
TGTGCCAGCAGCTTATCCCCAGCGAACACCAACAATGAGCAGTTCTTC
>TRBD2|TRBV28|TRBJ2-7|NA
CASSLTSGSSYEQYF
TGTGCCAGCAGTTTGACTAGCGGCTCCTCCTACGAGCAGTACTTC
>NA|TRBV28|TRBJ1-1|NA
CASSSGRGNTEAFF
TGTGCCAGCAGCTCGGGTAGGGGGAACACTGAAGCTTTCTTT
>NA|TRBV19|TRBJ2-3|NA
CASSMESGTDTQYF
TGTGCCAGTAGTATGGAGTCAGGGACCGATACGCAGTATTTT
>TRBD1|TRBV5-1|TRBJ2-3|NA
CASSFTSQGATDTQYF
TGCGCCAGCAGCTTTACTTCCCAGGGGGCGACAGATACGCAGTATTTT
>NA|TRBV6-2/TRBV6-3|TRBJ1-2|NA
CASSYSEYGYTF
TGTGCCAGCAGTTACTCGGAGTATGGCTACACCTTC
>TRBD2|TRBV7-9|TRBJ2-1|once
CASRDSGRGNEQFF
TGTGCCAGCAGGGATAGCGGGAGAGGGAATGAGCAGTTCTTC
>NA|TRBV5-1|TRBJ2-1|NA
CASSLAIERRHEQFF
TGCGCCAGCAGCTTGGCTATAGAGAGGAGGCATGAGCAGTTCTTC
>TRBD2|TRBV5-1|TRBJ2-1|NA
CASSLRTSGNSEQFF
TGCGCCAGCAGCTTGAGGACTAGCGGGAACAGTGAGCAGTTCTTC
>TRBD1|TRBV7-9|TRBJ1-4|NA
CASSLAEGATNEKLFF
TGTGCCAGCAGCTTAGCAGAGGGGGCCACTAATGAAAAACTGTTTTTT
>NA|TRBV12-2|TRBJ1-2|NA
CASRLRAGEVSNGYTF
TGTGCAAGTCGCTTACGGGCAGGGGAGGTTTCTAATGGCTACACCTTC
>TRBD1|TRBV7-7|TRBJ2-5|NA
CASSLAGGREETQYF
TGTGCCAGCAGCTTAGCAGGGGGCAGAGAAGAGACCCAGTACTTC
>NA|TRBV19|TRBJ1-5|once
CASSNAGAGQPQHF
TGTGCCAGTAGTAACGCAGGGGCCGGTCAGCCCCAGCATTTT
>NA|TRBV4-1|TRBJ1-1|NA
CASSQQIGFPEAFF
TGCGCCAGCAGCCAACAGATCGGTTTCCCTGAAGCTTTCTTT
>TRBD1|TRBV5-1|TRBJ1-2|NA
CASSFDPGQDYGYTF
TGCGCCAGCAGCTTCGACCCGGGACAGGACTATGGCTACACCTTC
>TRBD1|TRBV7-9|TRBJ1-2|NA
CASSPTRDRYGGYTF
TGTGCCAGCAGCCCCACCCGGGACAGGTACGGTGGCTACACCTTC
>NA|TRBV6-5|TRBJ1-1|NA
CATSTRGGEAFF
TGTGCCACTTCAACTCGGGGGGGTGAAGCTTTCTTT
>TRBD2|TRBV19|TRBJ2-3|NA
CASSILAGPPSTDTQYF
TGTGCCAGTAGTATACTAGCGGGGCCCCCTAGCACAGATACGCAGTATTTT
>NA|TRBV19|TRBJ1-3|NA
CASSINGFGGNTIYF
TGTGCCAGTAGTATCAACGGGTTTGGTGGAAACACCATATATTTT
>NA|TRBV7-9|TRBJ2-5|NA
CASTPGLEETQYF
TGTGCCAGCACCCCGGGACTGGAAGAGACCCAGTACTTC
>NA|TRBV15|TRBJ2-6|NA
CATSRDLGSGANVLTF
TGTGCCACCAGCAGAGATTTGGGCTCTGGGGCCAACGTCCTGACTTTC
>NA|TRBV25-1|TRBJ1-4|NA
CASSQTGTGEKLFF
TGTGCCAGCAGTCAAACCGGGACGGGCGAAAAACTGTTTTTT
>NA|TRBV4-1|TRBJ2-7|NA
CASSHASLYEQYF
TGCGCCAGCAGCCATGCATCTCTCTACGAGCAGTACTTC
>TRBD1|TRBV29-1|TRBJ1-1|NA
CSVDWGQGASEAFF
TGCAGCGTTGATTGGGGACAGGGGGCGTCTGAAGCTTTCTTT
>TRBD1|TRBV5-1|TRBJ1-3|NA
CASSWDSTSGNTIYF
TGCGCCAGCAGCTGGGACAGTACTTCTGGAAACACCATATATTTT
>NA|TRBV29-1|TRBJ1-1|NA
CSVEKQGGRTEAFF
TGCAGCGTTGAAAAACAAGGGGGAAGAACTGAAGCTTTCTTT
>TRBD1|TRBV30|TRBJ1-5|NA
CAWSLDREQPQHF
TGTGCCTGGAGCTTGGACAGGGAACAGCCCCAGCATTTT
>TRBD1|TRBV11-2|TRBJ1-1|NA
CASSFRTGNTEAFF
TGTGCCAGCAGCTTCAGGACAGGGAACACTGAAGCTTTCTTT
>TRBD2|TRBV9|TRBJ2-1|NA
CASSRSGGAGNEQFF
TGTGCCAGCAGCCGGAGCGGGGGGGCTGGTAATGAGCAGTTCTTC
>NA|TRBV7-2|TRBJ1-1|NA
CASSSGRLNTEAFF
TGTGCCAGCAGCTCGGGACGGCTGAACACTGAAGCTTTCTTT
>NA|TRBV3-1/TRBV3-2|TRBJ1-5|NA
CASSRAGSSNQPQHF
TGTGCCAGCAGCCGAGCCGGGTCTAGCAATCAGCCCCAGCATTTT